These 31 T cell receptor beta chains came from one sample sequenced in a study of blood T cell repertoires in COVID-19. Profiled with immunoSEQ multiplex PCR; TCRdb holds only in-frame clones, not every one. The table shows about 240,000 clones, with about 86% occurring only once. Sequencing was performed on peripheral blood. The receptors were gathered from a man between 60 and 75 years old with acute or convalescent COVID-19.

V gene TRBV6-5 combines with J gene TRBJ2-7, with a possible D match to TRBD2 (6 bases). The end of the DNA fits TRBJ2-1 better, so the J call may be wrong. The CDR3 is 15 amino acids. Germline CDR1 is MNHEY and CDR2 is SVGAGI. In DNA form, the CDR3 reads TGTGCCAGCAGTTCGCTAGCGCCATCCTACAATGAGCAGTTCTTC. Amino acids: CASSSLAPSYNEQFF.

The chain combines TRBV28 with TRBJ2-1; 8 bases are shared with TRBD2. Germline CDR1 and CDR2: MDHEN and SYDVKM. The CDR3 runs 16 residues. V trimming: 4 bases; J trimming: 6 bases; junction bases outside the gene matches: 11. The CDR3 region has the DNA TGTGCCAGCAGTTCCTCCGGGACTAGGCTGCTCAATGAGCAGTTCTTC. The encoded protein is CASSSSGTRLLNEQFF.

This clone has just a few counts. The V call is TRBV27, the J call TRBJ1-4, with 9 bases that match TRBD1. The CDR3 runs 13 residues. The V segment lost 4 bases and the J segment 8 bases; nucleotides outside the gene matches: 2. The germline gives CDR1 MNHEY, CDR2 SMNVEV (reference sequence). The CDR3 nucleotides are TGTGCCAGCAGTTACAGGGGGCGCGAAAAACTGTTTTTT. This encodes CASSYRGREKLFF. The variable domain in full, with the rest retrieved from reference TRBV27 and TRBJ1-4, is EAQVTQNPRYLITVTGKKLTVTCSQNMNHEYMSWYRQDPGLGLRQIYYSMNVEVTDKGDVPEGYKVSRKEKRNFPLILESPSPNQTSLYFCASSYRGREKLFFGSGTQLSVL.

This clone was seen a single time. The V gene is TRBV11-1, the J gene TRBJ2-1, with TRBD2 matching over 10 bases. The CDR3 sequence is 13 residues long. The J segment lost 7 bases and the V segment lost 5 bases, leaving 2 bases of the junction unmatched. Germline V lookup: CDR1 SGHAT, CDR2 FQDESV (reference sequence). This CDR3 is CASSRTSGNEQFF. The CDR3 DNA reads TGTGCCAGCAGCCGGACTAGCGGTAATGAGCAGTTCTTC.

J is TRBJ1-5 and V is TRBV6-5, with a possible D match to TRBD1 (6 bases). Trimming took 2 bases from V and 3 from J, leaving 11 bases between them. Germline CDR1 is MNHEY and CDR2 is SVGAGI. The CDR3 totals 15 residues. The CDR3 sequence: CASSYATGNNQPQHF. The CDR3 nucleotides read TGTGCCAGCAGTTACGCCACAGGGAACAATCAGCCCCAGCATTTT.

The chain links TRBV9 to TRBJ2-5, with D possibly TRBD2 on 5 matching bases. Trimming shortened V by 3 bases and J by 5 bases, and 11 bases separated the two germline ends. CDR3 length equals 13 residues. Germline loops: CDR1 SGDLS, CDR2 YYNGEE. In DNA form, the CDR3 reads TGTGCCAGCAGCGGGACTGCTGAGGAGACCCAGTACTTC. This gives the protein CASSGTAEETQYF.

The CDR3, as DNA: TGTGCCAGCAGCGTCGGGACAGCCAACACCGGGGAGCTGTTTTTT. Translating it yields CASSVGTANTGELFF. V and J are TRBV9 and TRBJ2-2, with 7 bases matching TRBD1. Trimming cost V 2 bases and J 2 bases; bases outside gene matches: 3. Germline CDR1 is SGDLS and CDR2 is YYNGEE. The CDR3 runs to 15 residues.

The CDR3 is CATNPRSNQPQHF. In DNA, the CDR3 is TGTGCCACCAACCCGCGTAGCAATCAGCCCCAGCATTTT. This rearrangement joins TRBV28 to TRBJ1-5; D is ambiguous. V was shortened by 10 bases and J by 0 bases, with 10 bases between the two germline ends. Germline V gene lookup returns CDR1 MDHEN and CDR2 SYDVKM. The CDR3 runs 13 residues.

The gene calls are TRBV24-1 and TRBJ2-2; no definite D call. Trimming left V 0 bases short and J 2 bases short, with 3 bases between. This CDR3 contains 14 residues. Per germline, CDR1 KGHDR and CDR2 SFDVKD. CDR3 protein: CATSDLQNTGELFF. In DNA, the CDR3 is TGTGCCACCAGTGATTTGCAAAACACCGGGGAGCTGTTTTTT.

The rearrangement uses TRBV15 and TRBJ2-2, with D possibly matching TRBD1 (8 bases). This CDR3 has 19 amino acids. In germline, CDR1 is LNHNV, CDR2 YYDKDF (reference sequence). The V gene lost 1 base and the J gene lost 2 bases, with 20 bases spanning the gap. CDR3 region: CATSRGRQGRGTNTGELFF. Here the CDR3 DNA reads TGTGCCACCAGCAGAGGGAGACAGGGGAGGGGAACAAACACCGGGGAGCTGTTTTTT.

The CDR3 DNA sequence: TGTGCCAGCAGCCAAGTACTAGGAGGCACCGGGGAGCTGTTTTTT. Protein sequence: CASSQVLGGTGELFF. This chain connects TRBV14 to TRBJ2-2, with a tentative D call TRBD2 (5 bases). Germline V CDR1 and CDR2: SGHDN, FVKESK. This CDR3 is 15 amino acids long. V dropped 1 base and J dropped 4 bases, with 10 bases sitting between them.

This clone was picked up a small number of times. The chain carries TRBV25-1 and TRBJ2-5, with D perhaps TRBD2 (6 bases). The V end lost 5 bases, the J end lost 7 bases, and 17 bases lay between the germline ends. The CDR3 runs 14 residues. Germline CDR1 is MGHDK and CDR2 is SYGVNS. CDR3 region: CASSITGTFGTQYF. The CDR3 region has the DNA TGTGCCAGCAGTATAACCGGGACTTTCGGGACCCAGTACTTC.

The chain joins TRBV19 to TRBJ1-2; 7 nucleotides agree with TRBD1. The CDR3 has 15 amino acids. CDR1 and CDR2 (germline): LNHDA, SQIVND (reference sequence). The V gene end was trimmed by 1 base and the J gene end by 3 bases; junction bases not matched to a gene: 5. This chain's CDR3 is CASSIGQGRDYGYTF. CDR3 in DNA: TGTGCCAGTAGTATAGGACAGGGAAGGGACTATGGCTACACCTTC.

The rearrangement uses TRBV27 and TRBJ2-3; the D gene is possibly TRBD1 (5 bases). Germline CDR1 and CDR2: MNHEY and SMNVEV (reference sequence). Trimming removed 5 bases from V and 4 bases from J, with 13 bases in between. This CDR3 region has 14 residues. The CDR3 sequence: CASSTDIFADTQYF. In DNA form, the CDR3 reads TGTGCCAGCAGTACGGACATTTTCGCAGATACGCAGTATTTT.

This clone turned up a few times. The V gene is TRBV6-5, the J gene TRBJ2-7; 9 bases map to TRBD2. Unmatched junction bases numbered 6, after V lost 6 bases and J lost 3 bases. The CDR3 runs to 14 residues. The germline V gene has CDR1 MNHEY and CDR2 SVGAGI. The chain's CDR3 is CASSSTSGLYEQYF. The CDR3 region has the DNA TGTGCCAGCAGCAGTACTAGCGGGCTCTACGAGCAGTACTTC.

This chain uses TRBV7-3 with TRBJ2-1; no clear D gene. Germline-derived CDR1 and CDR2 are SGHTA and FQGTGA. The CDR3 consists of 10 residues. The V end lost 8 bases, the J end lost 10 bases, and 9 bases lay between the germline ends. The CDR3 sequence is CASLNPEQFF. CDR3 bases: TGTGCCAGCCTAAATCCAGAGCAGTTCTTC.

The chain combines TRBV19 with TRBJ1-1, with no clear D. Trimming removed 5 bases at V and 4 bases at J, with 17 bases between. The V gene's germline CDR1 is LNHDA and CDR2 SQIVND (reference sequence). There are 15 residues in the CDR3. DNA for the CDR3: TGTGCCAGTAGTTCCCGGAGGGCCGCGGGCACTGAAGCTTTCTTT. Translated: CASSSRRAAGTEAFF.

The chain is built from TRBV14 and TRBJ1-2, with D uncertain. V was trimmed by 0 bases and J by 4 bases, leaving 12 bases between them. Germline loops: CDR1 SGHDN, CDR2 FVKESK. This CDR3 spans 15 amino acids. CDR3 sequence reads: CASSQDRAGLYGYTF. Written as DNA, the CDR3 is TGTGCCAGCAGCCAAGATCGGGCCGGACTCTATGGCTACACCTTC.

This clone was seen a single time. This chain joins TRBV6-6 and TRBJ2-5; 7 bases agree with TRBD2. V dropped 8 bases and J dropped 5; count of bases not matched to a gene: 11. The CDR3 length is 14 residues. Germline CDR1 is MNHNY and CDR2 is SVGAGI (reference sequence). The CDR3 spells CASGTRRGFETQYF. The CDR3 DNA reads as TGTGCCAGCGGTACCAGGCGGGGGTTTGAGACCCAGTACTTC.

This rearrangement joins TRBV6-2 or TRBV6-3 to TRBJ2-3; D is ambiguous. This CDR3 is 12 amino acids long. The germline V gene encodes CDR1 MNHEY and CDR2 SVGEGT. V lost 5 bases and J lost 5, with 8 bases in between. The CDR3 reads CASSNRGDTQYF. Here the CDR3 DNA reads TGTGCCAGCAGTAATAGAGGAGATACGCAGTATTTT.

CDR3 in DNA: TGTGCCAGCAGTTCCTCAACTAATGAAAAACTGTTTTTT. Translating gives CASSSSTNEKLFF. The chain joins TRBV28 to TRBJ1-4; D unresolved. Trimming stripped 4 bases from V and 0 bases from J, with 3 bases between. Looked up from germline, CDR1 is MDHEN and CDR2 is SYDVKM. This CDR3 is 13 amino acids long. Drawing the rest from reference TRBV28 and TRBJ1-4, the complete variable domain is DVKVTQSSRYLVKRTGEKVFLECVQDMDHENMFWYRQDPGLGLRLIYFSYDVKMKEKGDIPEGYSVSREKKERFSLILESASTNQTSMYLCASSSSTNEKLFFGSGTQLSVL.

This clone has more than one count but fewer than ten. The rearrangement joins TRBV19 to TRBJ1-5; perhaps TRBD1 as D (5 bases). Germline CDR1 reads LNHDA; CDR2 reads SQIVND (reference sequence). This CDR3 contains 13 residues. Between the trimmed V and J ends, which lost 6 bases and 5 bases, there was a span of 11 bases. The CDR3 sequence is CASSPQADQPQHF. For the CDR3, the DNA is TGTGCCAGTAGCCCACAGGCCGATCAGCCCCAGCATTTT.

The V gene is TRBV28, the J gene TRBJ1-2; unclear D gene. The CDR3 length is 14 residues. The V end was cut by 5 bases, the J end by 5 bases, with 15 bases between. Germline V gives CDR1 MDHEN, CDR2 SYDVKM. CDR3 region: CASSARGTGYGYTF. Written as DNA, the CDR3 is TGTGCCAGCAGTGCCCGTGGCACGGGTTATGGCTACACCTTC.

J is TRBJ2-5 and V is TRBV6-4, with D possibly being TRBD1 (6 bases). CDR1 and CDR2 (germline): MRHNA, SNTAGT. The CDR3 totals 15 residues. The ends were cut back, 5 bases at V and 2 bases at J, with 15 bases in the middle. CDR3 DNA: TGTGCCAGCAGTTACCCTCAGGACAGACAAGAGACCCAGTACTTC. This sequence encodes CASSYPQDRQETQYF.

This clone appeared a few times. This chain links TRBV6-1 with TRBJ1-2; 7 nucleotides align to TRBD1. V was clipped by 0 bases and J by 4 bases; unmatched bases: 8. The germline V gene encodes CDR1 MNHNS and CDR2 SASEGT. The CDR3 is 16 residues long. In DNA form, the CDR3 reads TGTGCCAGCAGTGAAGCGCGGGGACAGCTGATCTATGGCTACACCTTC. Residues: CASSEARGQLIYGYTF.

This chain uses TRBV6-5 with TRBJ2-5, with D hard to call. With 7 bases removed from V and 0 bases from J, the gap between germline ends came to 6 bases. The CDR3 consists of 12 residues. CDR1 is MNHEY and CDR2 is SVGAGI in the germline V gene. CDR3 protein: CASTPYQETQYF. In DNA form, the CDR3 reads TGTGCCAGCACCCCGTACCAAGAGACCCAGTACTTC.

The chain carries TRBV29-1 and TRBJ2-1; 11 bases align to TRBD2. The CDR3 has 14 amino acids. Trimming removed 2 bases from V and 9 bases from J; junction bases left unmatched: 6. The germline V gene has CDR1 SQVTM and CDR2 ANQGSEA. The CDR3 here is CSVEWLAGGGEQFF. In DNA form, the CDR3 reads TGCAGCGTTGAATGGCTAGCGGGGGGCGGTGAGCAGTTCTTC.

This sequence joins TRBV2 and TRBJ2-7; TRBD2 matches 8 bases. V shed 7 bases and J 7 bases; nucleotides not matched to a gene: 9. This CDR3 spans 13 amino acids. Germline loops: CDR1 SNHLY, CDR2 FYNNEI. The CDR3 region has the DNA TGTGCCAGCAAGGCGGGAGGAGTCGGGGAGCAGTACTTC. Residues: CASKAGGVGEQYF. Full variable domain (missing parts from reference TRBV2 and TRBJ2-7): EPEVTQTPSHQVTQMGQEVILRCVPISNHLYFYWYRQILGQKVEFLVSFYNNEISEKSEIFDDQFSVERPDGSNFTLKIRSTKLEDSAMYFCASKAGGVGEQYFGPGTRLTVT.

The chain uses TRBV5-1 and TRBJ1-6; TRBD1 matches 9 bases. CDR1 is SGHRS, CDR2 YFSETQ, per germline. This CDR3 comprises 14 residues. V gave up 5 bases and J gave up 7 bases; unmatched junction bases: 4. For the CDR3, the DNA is TGCGCCAGCAGTCCCGGGACAGGGAATTCACCCCTCCACTTT. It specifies CASSPGTGNSPLHF.

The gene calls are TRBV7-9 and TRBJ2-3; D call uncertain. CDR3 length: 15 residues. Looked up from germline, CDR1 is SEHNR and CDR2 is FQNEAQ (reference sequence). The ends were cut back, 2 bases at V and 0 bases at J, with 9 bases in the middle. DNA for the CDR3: TGTGCCAGCAGCTTACATTTAACTAGCACAGATACGCAGTATTTT. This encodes CASSLHLTSTDTQYF.

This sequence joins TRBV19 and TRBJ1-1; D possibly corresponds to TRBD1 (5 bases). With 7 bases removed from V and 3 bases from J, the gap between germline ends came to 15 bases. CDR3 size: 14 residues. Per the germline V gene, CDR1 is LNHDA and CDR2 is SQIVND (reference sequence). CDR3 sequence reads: CASILGPSYTEAFF. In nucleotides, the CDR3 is TGTGCCAGTATCTTGGGGCCCTCCTACACTGAAGCTTTCTTT.